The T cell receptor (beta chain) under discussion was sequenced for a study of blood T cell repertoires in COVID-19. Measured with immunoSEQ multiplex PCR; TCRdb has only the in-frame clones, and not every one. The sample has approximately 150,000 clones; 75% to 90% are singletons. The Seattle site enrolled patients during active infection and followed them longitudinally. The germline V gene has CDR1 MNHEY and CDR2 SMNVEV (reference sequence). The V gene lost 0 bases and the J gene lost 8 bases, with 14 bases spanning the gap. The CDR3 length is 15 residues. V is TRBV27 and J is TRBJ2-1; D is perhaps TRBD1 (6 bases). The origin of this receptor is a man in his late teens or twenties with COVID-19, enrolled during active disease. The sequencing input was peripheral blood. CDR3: CASSLSRQGSDEQFF. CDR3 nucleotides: TGTGCCAGCAGTTTATCGCGGCAGGGGTCAGATGAGCAGTTCTTC.